This is a list of T cell receptor beta chains from one sample in a study of CD8 T cells in ankylosing spondylitis. A single record per CDR3 protein comes from TCRdb applying MiXCR to the 5' RACE reads. The sample lists some 29,000 distinct CDR3 sequences; about 7.8% were seen once. Sequenced: blood, either unsorted or a sorted T cell fraction (not recorded which). The receptor source for this set is a male donor with ankylosing spondylitis or in good health (not recorded which). CDR3s include the opening cysteine and the closing phenylalanine or tryptophan. A D gene is named only where the DNA matches it firmly. Clone size is shown for a subset of rows, as once, few, many or a class of expanded clone.

>-|TRBJ2-5|many|TRBV27
TGTGCCAGCAGCCTCCGGGGCATCTATGGGGAGACCCAGTACTTC
CASSLRGIYGETQYF
>-|TRBJ2-3|many|TRBV6-6
TGTGCCAGCAGGAACACAGATACGCAGTATTTT
CASRNTDTQYF
>TRBD1|TRBJ2-7|many|TRBV2
TGTGCCAGCAGCCCGATTACCGGGACAGGGGACTCCTACGAGCAGTACTTC
CASSPITGTGDSYEQYF
>TRBD2|TRBJ2-5|many|TRBV5-1
TGCGCCAGCACAATGACTAGCGGTACGGGGACCCAGTACTTC
CASTMTSGTGTQYF
>-|TRBJ2-1|medium-sized|TRBV9
TGTGCCAGCAGCGTAGTAGGGTTCGGTGAGCAGTTCTTC
CASSVVGFGEQFF
>-|TRBJ2-5|many|TRBV5-1
TGCGCCAGCAGCTTACAAGAGACCCAGTACTTC
CASSLQETQYF
>-|TRBJ2-3|many|TRBV27
TGTGCCAGCAACCCCCGGGCCGAGGCAGATACGCAGTATTTT
CASNPRAEADTQYF
>TRBD1|TRBJ1-1|few|TRBV18
TGTGCCAGCTCACCAGGGGAGGGGGCGGAAGCTTTCTTT
CASSPGEGAEAFF
>TRBD2|TRBJ2-1|many|TRBV20-1
TGCAGTGCTAGAGGTAGGCGGGAGGGTCCCCGGCCCTACAATGAGCAGTTCTTC
CSARGRREGPRPYNEQFF
>-|TRBJ2-5|many|TRBV6-1
TGTGCCAGCAGTAGGACGGGAGACGGGGAGACCCAGTACTTC
CASSRTGDGETQYF
>TRBD2|TRBJ2-5|many|TRBV20-1
TGCAGTGCTAGCGCCAGCGGGAGACTTGGGGAGACCCAGTACTTC
CSASASGRLGETQYF
>TRBD1|TRBJ2-1|many|TRBV19
TGTGCCAGTAGTCCCGGGACAGGGTCTCCTGAAAACTACAATGAGCAGTTCTTC
CASSPGTGSPENYNEQFF
>TRBD2|TRBJ2-7|many|TRBV20-1
TGCAGTGCTAGTGTAGCGGGAGGGCCTTACGAGCAGTACTTC
CSASVAGGPYEQYF
>TRBD2|TRBJ2-1|few|TRBV20-1
TGCAGTGCTAGGATGGGACTAGCGGGTTTAGAGCAGTCCTTC
CSARMGLAGLEQSF
>-|TRBJ2-1|many|TRBV20-1
TGCAGTGCTAGAGATCTAGCGCACTACAATGAGCAGTTCTTC
CSARDLAHYNEQFF
>-|TRBJ2-1|many|TRBV7-3
TGTGCCAGCAGCTTAACTAGCGACATATACAATGAGCAGTTCTTC
CASSLTSDIYNEQFF
>-|TRBJ2-7|medium-sized|TRBV4-2
TGTGCCAGCAGCCAAGATCAAGGGATTGGCGAGCAGTACTTC
CASSQDQGIGEQYF
>-|TRBJ1-2|many|TRBV20-1
TGCAGTGCGAGCACAGGAGTTATTAACTATGGCTACACCTTC
CSASTGVINYGYTF
>TRBD1|TRBJ2-3|many|TRBV5-1
TGCGCCAGCAGCCTCGGACAGGGGGCAATAGATACGCAGTATTTT
CASSLGQGAIDTQYF
>-|TRBJ2-5|-|TRBV7-3
TGTGCCAGCAGCTCCTCCGAGGGGCAGACCCAGTACTTC
CASSSSEGQTQYF
>TRBD2|TRBJ2-7|many|TRBV7-2
TGTGCCACTGGAGGGACTAGCGTCTCCTACGAGCAGTACTTC
CATGGTSVSYEQYF
>TRBD2|TRBJ2-7|few|TRBV11-2
TGTGCCAGCAGCTCCTCTAGCGGTTCGTTCTACGAGCAGTACTTC
CASSSSSGSFYEQYF
>-|TRBJ1-1|many|TRBV18
TGTGCCAGCTCACCAAACAGGGCGGGGACCACTGAAGCTTTCTTT
CASSPNRAGTTEAFF
>TRBD2|TRBJ2-7|many|TRBV5-1
TGCGCCAGCAGCTTGGTTGCGGGAGGGCCTTACGAGCAGTACTTC
CASSLVAGGPYEQYF
>-|TRBJ2-3|many|TRBV20-1
TGCAGTGCTAGAGATCGAACGGGTAGCACAGATACGCAGTATTTT
CSARDRTGSTDTQYF
>-|TRBJ2-1|few|TRBV5-5
TGTGCCAGCAGCTTAACGGGCCCTATCGGTGAGCAGTTCTTC
CASSLTGPIGEQFF
>TRBD2|TRBJ2-5|many|TRBV12-3/TRBV12-4
TGTGCCAGCAGCCGGCGGACTAGCGTCCAAGAGACCCAGTACTTC
CASSRRTSVQETQYF
>-|TRBJ1-1|many|TRBV29-1
TGCAGCGTTGAAACCGGGGGGCTTGCTTTCTTT
CSVETGGLAFF
>-|TRBJ1-1|many|TRBV11-2
TGTGCCAGCAGCTTAGAGGGCACAGGCTTCGGAGCTTTCTTT
CASSLEGTGFGAFF
>-|TRBJ2-7|-|TRBV7-2
TGTGCCAGCAGCCGACAGGCTAGTATCGACGAGCAGTACTTC
CASSRQASIDEQYF
>TRBD1|TRBJ2-3|-|TRBV20-1
TGCAGTGCTAGAGATCTTATGGGACAGGGGGGCACAGATACGCAGTATTTT
CSARDLMGQGGTDTQYF
>-|TRBJ2-2|few|TRBV20-1
TGCAGTGCACCTAGTGGTTATAGCGGGGAGCTGTTTTTT
CSAPSGYSGELFF
>TRBD2|TRBJ2-1|many|TRBV24-1
TGTGCCACCAGTGTCGGCGGGAGGGCCAATGAGCAGTTCTTC
CATSVGGRANEQFF
>-|TRBJ2-2|many|TRBV5-1
TGCGCCAGCAGTCCTTCGGGAGTTGGCACCGGGGAGCTGTTTTTT
CASSPSGVGTGELFF
>TRBD2|TRBJ2-7|many|TRBV2
TGTGCCAGCAGGGACGGGGGGAGCCACGAGCAGTACTTC
CASRDGGSHEQYF
>-|TRBJ2-5|many|TRBV24-1
TGTGCCACCAGTGACCCCTCCACCGGGACACTAGAGACCCAGTACTTC
CATSDPSTGTLETQYF
>TRBD2|TRBJ2-3|many|TRBV3-1
TGTGCCAGCAGCCTCGAAGGACTAGCGGGAGGGGGCACAGATACGCAGTATTTT
CASSLEGLAGGGTDTQYF
>TRBD1|TRBJ2-2|many|TRBV29-1
TGCAGCGTCGCCCGGACAGGGGCCGGGGAGCTGTTTTTT
CSVARTGAGELFF
>-|TRBJ2-1|many|TRBV24-1
TGTGCCACCAGTGATTGGCCAACTAGCAATGAGCAGTTCTTC
CATSDWPTSNEQFF
>-|TRBJ2-1|many|TRBV5-1
TGCGCCAGCAGCTTGGCTCCGGGACCCTCCTTCAATGAGCAGTTCTTC
CASSLAPGPSFNEQFF
>-|TRBJ1-1|many|TRBV4-1
TGCGCCAGCAGCCAAGATGGGGGGAAGGACACTGAAGCTTTCTTT
CASSQDGGKDTEAFF
>TRBD2|TRBJ2-1|many|TRBV20-1
TGCAGTGCTAGTGGGACTAGCCCATTCGACAAGCAGTTCTTC
CSASGTSPFDKQFF
>TRBD2|TRBJ2-3|many|TRBV29-1
TGCAGTCTTAGTTCCGGGAGGGATACGCAGTATTTT
CSLSSGRDTQYF
>-|TRBJ1-4|many|TRBV28
TGTGCCAGCAGTTTTCAACGGTCCTCTAATGAAAAACTGTTTTTT
CASSFQRSSNEKLFF
>-|TRBJ1-4|many|TRBV20-1
TGCAGTGCCCGCCCGACAGGAGGGGGTGAAAAACTGTTTTTT
CSARPTGGGEKLFF
>-|TRBJ1-4|many|TRBV15
TGTGCCACCAGCAGAGAGTTGGTCTATGGGGGGGGAAAACTGTTTTTT
CATSRELVYGGGKLFF
>-|TRBJ2-5|few|TRBV28
TGTGCCAGCAGTTTTCTGAGGGAGACCCAGTACTTC
CASSFLRETQYF
>TRBD1|TRBJ2-5|-|TRBV28
TGTGCCAGCAGTTTAGGCAGGGGGCCTCGGGTAGAGACCCAGTACTTC
CASSLGRGPRVETQYF
>-|TRBJ2-1|few|TRBV7-9
TGTGCCAGCAGCCCCTTTGGTCGCCCCCGTTTAGATGAGCAGTTCTTC
CASSPFGRPRLDEQFF
>TRBD1|TRBJ1-1|-|TRBV20-1
TGCAGTGTTAGGACAGGGGATGGTTACACTGAAGCTTTCTTT
CSVRTGDGYTEAFF
>-|TRBJ2-3|many|TRBV12-3/TRBV12-4
TGTGCCAGCAGTCCCAACCGACTGGCGGATACGCAGTATTTT
CASSPNRLADTQYF
>TRBD2|TRBJ2-2|many|TRBV24-1
TGTGCCACCACGAGCGCTAGCGGGATTAAAGGGTCCACCGGGGAGCTGTTTTTT
CATTSASGIKGSTGELFF
>-|TRBJ1-2|many|TRBV7-9
TGTGCCAGCAGCTTACCTCTGGGGGAGTTGAACTATGGCTACACCTTC
CASSLPLGELNYGYTF
>-|TRBJ2-7|many|TRBV29-1
TGCAGCGTCGCCTCCAACCGGGACTCTTACGAGCAGTACTTC
CSVASNRDSYEQYF
>TRBD1|TRBJ1-2|-|TRBV11-3
TGTGCCAGCAGCTTAGGGACAGGGGTTAATGGCTACACCTTC
CASSLGTGVNGYTF
>-|TRBJ2-7|many|TRBV5-1
TGCGCCAGCAGCTTGGGGGGGTGGGGTATCAACGAGCAGTACTTC
CASSLGGWGINEQYF
>-|TRBJ2-4|many|TRBV18
TGTGCCAGCTCACCGGTTCCTCGGGAAAACATTCAGTACTTC
CASSPVPRENIQYF
>TRBD2|TRBJ2-7|many|TRBV28
TGTGCCAGCAGTCGTCTAGCGGGAGATTCCTACGAGCAGTACTTC
CASSRLAGDSYEQYF
>TRBD1|TRBJ1-1|many|TRBV12-3/TRBV12-4
TGTGCCAGCACCCAAGACAGGGGAAGGGGTGAAGCTTTCTTT
CASTQDRGRGEAFF